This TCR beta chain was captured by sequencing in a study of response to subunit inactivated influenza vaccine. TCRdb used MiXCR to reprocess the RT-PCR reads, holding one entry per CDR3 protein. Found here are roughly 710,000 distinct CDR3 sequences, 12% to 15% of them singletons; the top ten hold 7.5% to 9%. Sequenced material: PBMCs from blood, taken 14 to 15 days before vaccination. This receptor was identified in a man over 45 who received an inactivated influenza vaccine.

The CDR3 coding sequence is TGTGCCAGCAGCCAAGATTTCCTAGCGGGACAAGAGACCCAGTACTTC. It encodes CASSQDFLAGQETQYF. J is TRBJ2-5 and V is TRBV3-1; 9 bases align to TRBD2. CDR3 size: 16 residues. V was pared by 0 bases and J by 2 bases, with 4 bases of the junction left unmatched. CDR1 is LGHDT and CDR2 is YNNKEL in the germline V gene (reference sequence).